This T cell receptor (beta chain) was observed in a study of beta chain features in type 1 diabetes. Overall study context: The samples had about 110,000,000 sorted cells examined in all. General study findings and limits: Among all four CD4+ subsets, Type 1 diabetes patients had TCRB CDR3s that were moderately but significantly shorter. HLA effects on TCRB rearrangement stayed unresolved here. A pattern of fewer insertions and more deletions at VDJ junctions was seen in type 1 diabetes patients.

CDR1 and CDR2 (germline): SEHNR, FQNEAQ (reference sequence). The CDR3 spans 16 residues. V lost 0 bases and J 2 bases, leaving 13 bases between the germline ends. This clone was seen only a few times. Its matching antigen is unknown. Staining for CD45RO/CCR7/CD25/CD127/CD95/CD27 allowed sorting of CD4+ naive, central memory, regulatory and stem cell-like memory cells. Expressed TCRB transcripts were sequenced because the entire RNA isolate underwent reverse transcription. TCRdb's table, derived via immunoSEQ multiplex PCR, lists solely in-frame clones and lacks some. The repertoire holds some 190,000 clones, about 7.9% seen once, with approximately 0.5% in the top ten.

The clonotype originates from a man aged 18-30 years with type 1 diabetes. This rearrangement joins TRBV7-9 to TRBJ1-2; D gene uncertain. The sample comprised central memory CD4+ T cells from blood. The CDR3 nucleotides read TGTGCCAGCAGCTTAGCGATCGACTTTTCAAACTATGGCTACACCTTC. Its protein is CASSLAIDFSNYGYTF.